The T cell receptor beta chain under discussion was sequenced for a study of blood T cells in healthy people across ages. Whole-study results and caveats: Both higher diversity and more naive CD4+ cells marked long-lived donors when set against aged donors. With age, beta diversity per million T cells declined roughly linearly, significantly by approximately 41.

This clonotype was detected a few times. What it recognizes is unknown. Trimming took off 5 bases at V and 1 base at J, with 11 bases between the two ends. Germline assignment: CDR1 SGHTA and CDR2 FQGNSA. The CDR3 is made up of 14 amino acids. PCR was performed a second time for about 6 to 11 cycles using a sample-barcoded 5' primer and a J-beta primer mix. In TCRdb, the 5' RACE reads were re-called with MiXCR into one record per CDR3 protein. The table has hundreds of thousands of distinct CDR3 sequences, just over 55% seen once. This clonotype was sampled from a man aged 35 to 55 in good health. Sample: blood. The chain couples TRBV7-2 to TRBJ1-1; no reliable D call. The CDR3 spells CASSNAHKNTEAFF. The CDR3 region has the DNA TGTGCCAGCAGCAACGCACACAAGAACACTGAAGCTTTCTTT.